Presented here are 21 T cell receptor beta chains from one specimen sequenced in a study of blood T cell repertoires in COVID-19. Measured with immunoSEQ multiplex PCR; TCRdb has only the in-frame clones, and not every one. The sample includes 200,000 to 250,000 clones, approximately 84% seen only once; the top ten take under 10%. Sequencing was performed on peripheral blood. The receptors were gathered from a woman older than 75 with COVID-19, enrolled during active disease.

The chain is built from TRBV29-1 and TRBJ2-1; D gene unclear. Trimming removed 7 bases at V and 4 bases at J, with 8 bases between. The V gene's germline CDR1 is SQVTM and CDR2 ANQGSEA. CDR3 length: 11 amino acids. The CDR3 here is CSAAGYNEQFF. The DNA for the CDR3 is TGCAGCGCGGCAGGTTACAATGAGCAGTTCTTC.

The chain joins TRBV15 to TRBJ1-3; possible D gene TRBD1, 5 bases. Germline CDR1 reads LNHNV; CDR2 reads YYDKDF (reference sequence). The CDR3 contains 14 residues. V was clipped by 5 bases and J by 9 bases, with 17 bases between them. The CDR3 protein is CATSPDKLQPTIYF. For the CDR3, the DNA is TGTGCCACCAGCCCGGACAAGCTCCAACCCACCATATATTTT.

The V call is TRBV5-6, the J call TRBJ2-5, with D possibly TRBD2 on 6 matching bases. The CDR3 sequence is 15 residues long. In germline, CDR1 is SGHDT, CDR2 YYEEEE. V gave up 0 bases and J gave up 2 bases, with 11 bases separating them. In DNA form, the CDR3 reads TGTGCCAGCAGCTTGGCGGGCGGACTACAAGAGACCCAGTACTTC. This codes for CASSLAGGLQETQYF.

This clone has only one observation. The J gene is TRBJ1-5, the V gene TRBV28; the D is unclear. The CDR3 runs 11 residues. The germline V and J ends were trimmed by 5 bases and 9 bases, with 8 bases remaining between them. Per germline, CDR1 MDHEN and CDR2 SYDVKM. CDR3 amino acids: CASSPIGPQHF. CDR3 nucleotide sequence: TGTGCCAGCAGTCCCATCGGGCCCCAGCATTTT.

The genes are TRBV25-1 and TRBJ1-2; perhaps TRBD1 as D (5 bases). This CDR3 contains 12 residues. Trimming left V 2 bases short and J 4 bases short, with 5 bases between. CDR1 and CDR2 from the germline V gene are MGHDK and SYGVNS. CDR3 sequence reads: CASSERGYGYTF. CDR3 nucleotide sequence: TGTGCCAGCAGTGAAAGGGGCTATGGCTACACCTTC.

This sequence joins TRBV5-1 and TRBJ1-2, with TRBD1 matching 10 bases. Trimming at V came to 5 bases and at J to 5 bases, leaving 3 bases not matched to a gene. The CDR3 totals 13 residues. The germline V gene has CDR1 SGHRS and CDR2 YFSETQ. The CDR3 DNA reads TGCGCCAGCAGTCCGGGACAGGGGTATGGCTACACCTTC. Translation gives CASSPGQGYGYTF.

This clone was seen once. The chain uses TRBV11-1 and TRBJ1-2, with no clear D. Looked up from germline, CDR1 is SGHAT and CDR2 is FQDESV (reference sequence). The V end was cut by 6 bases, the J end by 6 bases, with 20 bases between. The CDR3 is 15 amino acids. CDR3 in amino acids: CASSYLATSSDGYTF. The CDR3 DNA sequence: TGTGCCAGCAGTTACTTAGCGACCTCGTCGGATGGCTACACCTTC.

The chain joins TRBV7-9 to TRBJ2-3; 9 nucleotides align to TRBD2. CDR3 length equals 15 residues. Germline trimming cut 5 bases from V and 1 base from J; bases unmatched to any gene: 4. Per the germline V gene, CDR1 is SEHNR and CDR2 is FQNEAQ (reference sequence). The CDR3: CASSAASGGTDTQYF. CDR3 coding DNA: TGTGCCAGCAGCGCCGCTAGCGGGGGCACAGATACGCAGTATTTT.

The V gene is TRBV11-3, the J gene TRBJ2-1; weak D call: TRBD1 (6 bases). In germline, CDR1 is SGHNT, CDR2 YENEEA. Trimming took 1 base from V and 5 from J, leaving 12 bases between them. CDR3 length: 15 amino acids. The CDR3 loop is CASSLGRTENNEQFF. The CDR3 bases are TGTGCCAGCAGCTTAGGGAGGACAGAGAACAATGAGCAGTTCTTC.

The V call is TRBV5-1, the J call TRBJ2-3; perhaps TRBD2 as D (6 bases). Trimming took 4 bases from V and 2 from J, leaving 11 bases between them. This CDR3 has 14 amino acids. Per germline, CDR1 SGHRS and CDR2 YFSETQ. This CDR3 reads CASSAGLSTDTQYF. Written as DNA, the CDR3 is TGCGCCAGCAGCGCGGGACTTTCCACAGATACGCAGTATTTT.

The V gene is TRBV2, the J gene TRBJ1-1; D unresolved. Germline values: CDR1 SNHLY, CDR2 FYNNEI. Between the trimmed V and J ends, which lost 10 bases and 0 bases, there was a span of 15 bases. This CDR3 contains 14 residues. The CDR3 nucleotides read TGTGCCACTGGACTATTGGCCCTGAACACTGAAGCTTTCTTT. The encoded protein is CATGLLALNTEAFF.

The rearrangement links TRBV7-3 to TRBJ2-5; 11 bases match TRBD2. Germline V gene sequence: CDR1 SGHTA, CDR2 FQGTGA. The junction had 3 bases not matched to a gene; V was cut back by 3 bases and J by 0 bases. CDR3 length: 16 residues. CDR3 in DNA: TGTGCCAGCAGCTTGACTAGCGGGACAAACCAAGAGACCCAGTACTTC. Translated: CASSLTSGTNQETQYF.

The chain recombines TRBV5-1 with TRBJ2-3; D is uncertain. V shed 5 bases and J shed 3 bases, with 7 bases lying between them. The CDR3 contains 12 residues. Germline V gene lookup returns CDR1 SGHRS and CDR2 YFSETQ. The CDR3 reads CASRPGTDTQYF. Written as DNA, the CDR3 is TGCGCCAGCAGGCCGGGTACAGATACGCAGTATTTT. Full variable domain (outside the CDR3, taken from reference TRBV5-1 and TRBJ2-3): KAGVTQTPRYLIKTRGQQVTLSCSPISGHRSVSWYQQTPGQGLQFLFEYFSETQRNKGNFPGRFSGRQFSNSRSEMNVSTLELGDSALYLCASRPGTDTQYFGPGTRLTVL.

The CDR3 DNA sequence: TGTGCCAGCAGCTCCCCCGGGACTAGCGGAAACAATGAGCAGTTCTTC. Translated: CASSSPGTSGNNEQFF. The genes are TRBV7-3 and TRBJ2-1, with TRBD2 matching 11 bases. Per the germline V gene, CDR1 is SGHTA and CDR2 is FQGTGA. J was trimmed by 5 bases and V by 4 bases; bases with no gene match: 7. The CDR3 sequence is 16 residues long.

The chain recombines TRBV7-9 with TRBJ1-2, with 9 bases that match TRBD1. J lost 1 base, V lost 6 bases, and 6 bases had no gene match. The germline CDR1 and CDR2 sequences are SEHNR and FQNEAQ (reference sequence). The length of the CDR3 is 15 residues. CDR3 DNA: TGTGCCAGCAGTCCCGGGACAGGGATTAACTATGGCTACACCTTC. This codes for CASSPGTGINYGYTF. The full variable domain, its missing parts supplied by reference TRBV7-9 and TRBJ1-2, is DTGVSQNPRHKITKRGQNVTFRCDPISEHNRLYWYRQTLGQGPEFLTYFQNEAQLEKSRLLSDRFSAERPKGSFSTLEIQRTEQGDSAMYLCASSPGTGINYGYTFGSGTRLTVV.

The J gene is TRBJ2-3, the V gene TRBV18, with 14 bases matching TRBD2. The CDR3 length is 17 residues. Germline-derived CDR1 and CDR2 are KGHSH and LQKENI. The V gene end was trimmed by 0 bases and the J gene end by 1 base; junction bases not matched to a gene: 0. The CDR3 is CASSPPGLAGGTDTQYF. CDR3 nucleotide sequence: TGTGCCAGCTCACCACCGGGACTAGCGGGGGGCACAGATACGCAGTATTTT. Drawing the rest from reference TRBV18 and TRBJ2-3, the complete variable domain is NAGVMQNPRHLVRRRGQEARLRCSPMKGHSHVYWYRQLPEEGLKFMVYLQKENIIDESGMPKERFSAEFPKEGPSILRIQQVVRGDSAAYFCASSPPGLAGGTDTQYFGPGTRLTVL.

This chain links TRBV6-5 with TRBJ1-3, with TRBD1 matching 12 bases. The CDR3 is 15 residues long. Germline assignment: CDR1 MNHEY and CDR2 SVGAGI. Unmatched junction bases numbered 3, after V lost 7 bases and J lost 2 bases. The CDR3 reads CASTRDRGPGNTIYF. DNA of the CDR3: TGTGCCAGCACCCGGGACAGGGGGCCTGGAAACACCATATATTTT.

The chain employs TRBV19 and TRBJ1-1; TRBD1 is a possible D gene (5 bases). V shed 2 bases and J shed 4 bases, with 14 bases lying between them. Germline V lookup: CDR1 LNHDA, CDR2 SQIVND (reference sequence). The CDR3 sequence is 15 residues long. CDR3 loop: CASSITGVGSTEAFF. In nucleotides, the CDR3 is TGTGCCAGTAGTATAACGGGGGTGGGGTCCACTGAAGCTTTCTTT.

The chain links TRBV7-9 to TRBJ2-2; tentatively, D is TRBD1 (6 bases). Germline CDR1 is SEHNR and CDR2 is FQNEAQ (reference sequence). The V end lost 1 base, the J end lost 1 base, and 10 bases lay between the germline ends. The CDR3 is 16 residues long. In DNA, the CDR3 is TGTGCCAGCAGCTTAGAGGGGACATTGAACACCGGGGAGCTGTTTTTT. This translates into CASSLEGTLNTGELFF. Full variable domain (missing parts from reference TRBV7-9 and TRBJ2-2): DTGVSQNPRHKITKRGQNVTFRCDPISEHNRLYWYRQTLGQGPEFLTYFQNEAQLEKSRLLSDRFSAERPKGSFSTLEIQRTEQGDSAMYLCASSLEGTLNTGELFFGEGSRLTVL.

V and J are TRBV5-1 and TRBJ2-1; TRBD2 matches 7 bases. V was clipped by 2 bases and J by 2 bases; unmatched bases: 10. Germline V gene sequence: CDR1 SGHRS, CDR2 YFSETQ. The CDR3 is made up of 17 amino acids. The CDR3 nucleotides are TGCGCCAGCAGCTTACCCAACCCAGCGGGGCCCTACAATGAGCAGTTCTTC. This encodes CASSLPNPAGPYNEQFF.

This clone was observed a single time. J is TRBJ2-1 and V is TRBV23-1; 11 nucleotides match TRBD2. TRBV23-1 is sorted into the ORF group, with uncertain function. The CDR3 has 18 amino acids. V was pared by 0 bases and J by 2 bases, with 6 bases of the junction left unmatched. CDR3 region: CASSQSPGTSGTYNEQFF. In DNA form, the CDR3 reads TGCGCCAGCAGTCAATCACCTGGGACTAGCGGAACCTACAATGAGCAGTTCTTC.